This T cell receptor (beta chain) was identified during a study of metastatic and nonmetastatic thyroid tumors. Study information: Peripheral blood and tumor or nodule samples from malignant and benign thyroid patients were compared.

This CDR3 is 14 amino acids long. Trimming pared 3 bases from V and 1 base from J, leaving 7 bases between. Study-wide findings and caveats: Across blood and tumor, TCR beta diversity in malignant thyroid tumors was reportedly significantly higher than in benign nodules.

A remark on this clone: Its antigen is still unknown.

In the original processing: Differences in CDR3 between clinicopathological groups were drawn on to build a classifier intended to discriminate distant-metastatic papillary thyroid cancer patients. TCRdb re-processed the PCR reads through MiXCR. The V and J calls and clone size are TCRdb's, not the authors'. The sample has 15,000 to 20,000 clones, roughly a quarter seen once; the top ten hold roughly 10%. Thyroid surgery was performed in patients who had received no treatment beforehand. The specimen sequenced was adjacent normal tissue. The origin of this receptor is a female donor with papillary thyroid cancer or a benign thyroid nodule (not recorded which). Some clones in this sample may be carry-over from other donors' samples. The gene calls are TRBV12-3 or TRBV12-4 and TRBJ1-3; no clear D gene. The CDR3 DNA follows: TGTGCCAGCAGTTTTACGCCATCTGGAAACACCATATATTTT. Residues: CASSFTPSGNTIYF.